These T cell receptor beta chains were read from a single sample in a study of beta chain features in type 1 diabetes. The repertoire was sequenced with immunoSEQ multiplex PCR; TCRdb's copy has only in-frame clones and lacks some. The sample contains approximately 260,000 clones, 24% of which appear only once. Specimen: naive CD4+ T cells from blood. The origin of the receptors is a woman between 25 and 40 years old with type 1 diabetes. Each CDR3 is given with its conserved first and last residue. D genes are given only for firm matches. Expanded clones are given a class, and other clones once, few, many or no size at all.

D gene	clone size	V gene	J gene	CDR3 protein	CDR3 DNA
.	few	TRBV18	TRBJ2-1	CASSKEPDSGNNEQFF	TGTGCCAGCTCGAAAGAGCCCGATAGCGGCAACAATGAGCAGTTCTTC
TRBD1	.	TRBV2	TRBJ2-7	CACTGDSYEQYF	TGTGCCTGTACAGGGGACTCCTACGAGCAGTACTTC
.	.	TRBV18	TRBJ2-3	CASSPRRERTDTQYF	TGTGCCAGCTCACCACGACGGGAGAGAACAGATACGCAGTATTTT
TRBD2	few	TRBV10-3	TRBJ2-1	CAISELAGYNEQFF	TGTGCCATCAGTGAACTAGCGGGCTACAATGAGCAGTTCTTC
.	.	TRBV18	TRBJ1-1	CASSPAITGTNTEAFF	TGTGCCAGCTCACCTGCGATTACAGGAACGAACACTGAAGCTTTCTTT
.	.	TRBV2	TRBJ2-1	CASSSARNEQFF	TGTGCCAGCAGTTCTGCCCGGAATGAGCAGTTCTTC
.	few	TRBV29-1	TRBJ2-1	CSSLGGQASDEQFF	TGCAGCAGTCTCGGGGGGCAAGCGAGCGATGAGCAGTTCTTC
.	.	TRBV18	TRBJ1-5	CASSPQSPGSPQHF	TGTGCCAGCTCACCCCAAAGTCCGGGATCGCCCCAGCATTTT
.	few	TRBV7-9	TRBJ2-7	CASSSSLGADEQYF	TGTGCCAGCAGCTCGTCCCTGGGGGCAGATGAGCAGTACTTC
.	few	TRBV30	TRBJ2-5	CAWSVLITSGETQYF	TGTGCCTGGAGTGTACTCATAACCAGCGGGGAGACCCAGTACTTC
.	.	TRBV11-1	TRBJ2-1	CASSWARGEQFF	TGTGCCAGCAGCTGGGCTCGGGGTGAGCAGTTCTTC
.	.	TRBV18	TRBJ1-1	CASSPRGGAATEAFF	TGTGCCAGCTCACCCCGTGGAGGCGCAGCCACTGAAGCTTTCTTT
.	.	TRBV29-1	TRBJ2-7	CSATEGTAEYEQYF	TGCAGCGCCACAGAGGGAACAGCCGAATACGAGCAGTACTTC
TRBD1	few	TRBV30	TRBJ2-7	CAWSRPPGQTYEQYF	TGTGCCTGGAGTCGCCCCCCGGGACAGACCTACGAGCAGTACTTC
TRBD2	few	TRBV23-1	TRBJ2-3	CASSRGGRGTDTQYF	TGCGCCAGCAGTCGTGGAGGGAGGGGCACAGATACGCAGTATTTT
.	.	TRBV29-1	TRBJ2-7	CSARRTDSSYEQYF	TGCAGCGCCCGCCGGACAGATAGCTCCTACGAGCAGTACTTC
.	few	TRBV28	TRBJ2-6	CASLLYGANVLTF	TGTGCCAGCCTCCTCTACGGGGCCAACGTCCTGACTTTC
TRBD1	.	TRBV5-1	TRBJ1-2	CASSAGQADSLNYGYTF	TGCGCCAGCAGCGCAGGACAGGCCGATAGTCTTAACTATGGCTACACCTTC
TRBD2	few	TRBV30	TRBJ2-7	CAWSVERTSGSLYEQYF	TGTGCCTGGAGTGTGGAGAGGACTAGCGGGAGCCTTTACGAGCAGTACTTC
.	.	TRBV4-2	TRBJ2-5	CASSQAPDKETQYF	TGTGCCAGCAGCCAAGCTCCAGATAAAGAGACCCAGTACTTC
.	.	TRBV30	TRBJ1-2	CAWSVLSYGYTF	TGTGCCTGGAGTGTGCTTAGCTATGGCTACACCTTC
.	.	TRBV23-1	TRBJ1-2	CGLAPAGDYGYTF	TGCGGCTTGGCTCCGGCGGGGGACTATGGCTACACCTTC
TRBD2	.	TRBV18	TRBJ2-3	CASSPLAGVVDTQYF	TGTGCCAGCTCACCCCTGGCGGGAGTTGTTGATACGCAGTATTTT
.	.	TRBV2	TRBJ1-2	CASSVGGNGYTF	TGTGCCAGCTCGGTCGGGGGTAATGGCTACACCTTC
TRBD2	.	TRBV5-4	TRBJ2-7	CASSPLAGGSSEQYF	TGTGCCAGCAGCCCATTAGCGGGAGGATCATCCGAGCAGTACTTC
TRBD2	few	TRBV2	TRBJ2-1	CASLGLLFSYNEQFF	TGTGCCAGCCTGGGACTACTCTTCTCCTACAATGAGCAGTTCTTC
.	.	TRBV29-1	TRBJ1-1	CSVDRENTEAFF	TGCAGCGTTGACAGGGAGAACACTGAAGCTTTCTTT
TRBD2	few	TRBV7-9	TRBJ2-1	CASSPGLAGAYNEQFF	TGTGCCAGCAGCCCCGGACTAGCGGGAGCCTACAATGAGCAGTTCTTC
TRBD2	.	TRBV11-2	TRBJ2-1	CASSGGRDNEQFF	TGTGCCAGCAGCGGCGGGAGGGATAATGAGCAGTTCTTC
.	.	TRBV5-4	TRBJ2-1	CASSLNGIAYNEQFF	TGTGCCAGCAGCTTGAACGGGATCGCCTACAATGAGCAGTTCTTC
TRBD1	.	TRBV7-3	TRBJ1-1	CASSSQGKGTEAFF	TGTGCCAGCAGCTCACAGGGGAAGGGCACTGAAGCTTTCTTT
TRBD1	.	TRBV30	TRBJ1-2	CAWEQGSYGYTF	TGTGCCTGGGAACAGGGGAGCTATGGCTACACCTTC
TRBD2	.	TRBV9	TRBJ2-3	CASSTSGRTSTDTQYF	TGTGCCAGCAGCACTAGCGGGAGGACTAGCACAGATACGCAGTATTTT
.	.	TRBV4-1	TRBJ2-4	CASSQVGAAKNIQYF	TGCGCCAGCAGCCAAGTTGGGGCAGCCAAAAACATTCAGTACTTC
.	few	TRBV15	TRBJ1-2	CATSRDWGGDGYTF	TGTGCCACCAGCAGAGATTGGGGGGGCGATGGCTACACCTTC
.	few	TRBV28	TRBJ1-4	CASSSYGEKLFF	TGTGCCAGCAGTTCATATGGCGAAAAACTGTTTTTT
.	few	TRBV9	TRBJ1-4	CASSVGTNLWEKLFF	TGTGCCAGCAGCGTAGGGACAAACCTTTGGGAAAAACTGTTTTTT
TRBD1	few	TRBV6-5	TRBJ1-2	CASSDTGGRGYTF	TGTGCCAGCAGTGATACAGGGGGTCGGGGCTACACCTTC
TRBD1	.	TRBV5-1	TRBJ1-1	CASSRTGGVAEAFF	TGCGCCAGCAGCAGAACAGGGGGTGTCGCTGAAGCTTTCTTT
TRBD2	few	TRBV28	TRBJ2-7	CASSPTSGSYEQYF	TGTGCCAGCAGTCCGACTAGCGGGAGCTACGAGCAGTACTTC
TRBD1	.	TRBV19	TRBJ1-1	CASSQGGLATEAFF	TGTGCCAGTAGCCAGGGGGGTCTGGCCACTGAAGCTTTCTTT
TRBD2	few	TRBV29-1	TRBJ2-6	CSVMGGFSSGANVLTF	TGCAGCGTCATGGGGGGGTTCTCTTCTGGGGCCAACGTCCTGACTTTC
TRBD2	few	TRBV4-1	TRBJ2-1	CASSNRRGGNEQFF	TGCGCCAGCAGCAACAGGAGGGGAGGGAATGAGCAGTTCTTC
TRBD2	.	TRBV6-5	TRBJ2-7	CASSYGGRAYHEQYF	TGTGCCAGCAGTTACGGCGGGAGGGCCTACCACGAGCAGTACTTC
TRBD1	.	TRBV29-1	TRBJ2-7	CSVAVKGTGSSYEQYF	TGCAGCGTAGCGGTAAAGGGGACAGGGAGCTCCTACGAGCAGTACTTC
.	.	TRBV2	TRBJ2-5	CASSEPGGRRETQYF	TGTGCCAGCAGTGAACCCGGGGGGCGTCGGGAGACCCAGTACTTC
TRBD1	.	TRBV10-3	TRBJ2-3	CAISESSRGPTDTQYF	TGTGCCATCAGTGAGTCCTCCAGGGGGCCTACAGATACGCAGTATTTT
TRBD1	.	TRBV11-3	TRBJ2-2	CASRHRGGELFF	TGTGCCAGCAGACACAGGGGCGGGGAGCTGTTTTTT
TRBD2	.	TRBV5-4	TRBJ2-2	CASSLAGGLNTGELFF	TGTGCCAGCAGCTTAGCGGGAGGGCTTAACACCGGGGAGCTGTTTTTT
.	.	TRBV21-1	TRBJ1-2	CASSTRQANYGYTF	TGTGCCAGCAGCACCCGACAGGCAAACTATGGCTACACCTTC
.	.	TRBV6-5	TRBJ1-3	CASRGQGEGNTIYF	TGTGCCAGCAGGGGCCAGGGTGAGGGAAACACCATATATTTT
.	few	TRBV6-1	TRBJ2-1	CASSELRDKQFF	TGTGCCAGCAGTGAACTGCGGGATAAGCAGTTCTTC
.	few	TRBV18	TRBJ2-3	CASSPSREDTQYF	TGTGCCAGCTCACCGTCCCGGGAGGATACGCAGTATTTT
.	.	TRBV7-3	TRBJ2-5	CASSLTASPEETQYF	TGTGCCAGCAGCTTAACGGCATCGCCAGAAGAGACCCAGTACTTC
TRBD1	few	TRBV7-9	TRBJ1-1	CASSWPGQGVRNTEAFF	TGTGCCAGCAGCTGGCCGGGACAGGGGGTGAGGAACACTGAAGCTTTCTTT